The 2 T cell receptor beta chains given below trace back to one sample, sequenced in a study of T cell responses to AZD1222 COVID-19 vaccine. Clones were sequenced by immunoSEQ multiplex PCR, and TCRdb holds only the in-frame ones, with some missing. Among 50,000 to 75,000 clones listed, over 60% were seen once. Sample: peripheral blood, taken on day 0 of AZD1222 vaccination. These receptor sequences come from an adult in good health.

The CDR3, as DNA: TGTGCCAGCAGCTTGGTCGCGGGTCCCTCTGGGGCCAACGTCCTGACTTTC. Protein product: CASSLVAGPSGANVLTF. The chain joins TRBV5-5 to TRBJ2-6, with a tentative D call TRBD2 (5 bases). V lost 0 bases and J lost 0, with 10 bases in between. From germline, CDR1 is SGHKS and CDR2 YYEKEE (reference sequence). This CDR3 has 17 amino acids.

This clone was counted a single time. This chain connects TRBV12-3 or TRBV12-4 to TRBJ2-1; unclear D gene. The CDR3 runs 11 residues. V was trimmed by 6 bases and J by 7 bases, leaving 7 bases between them. The CDR3 sequence is CASSWRNEQFF. The CDR3 DNA is TGTGCCAGCAGCTGGAGAAATGAGCAGTTCTTC.